One sample yielded the 19 T cell receptor beta chains listed below, sequenced in a study of identical twins. TCRdb recomputed calls from the 5' RACE reads with MiXCR, one row per CDR3 protein. The sample yields about 690,000 distinct CDR3 sequences, 5.5% to 6.5% seen once. The sample comprised naive T cells sorted from blood. These receptors were collected from a man younger than 35 in good health.

The rearrangement uses TRBV5-1 and TRBJ2-5, with D possibly matching TRBD2 (6 bases). This CDR3 has 15 residues. V was shortened by 4 bases and J by 5 bases, with 18 bases between the two germline ends. The germline CDR1 and CDR2 sequences are SGHRS and YFSETQ. In nucleotides, the CDR3 is TGCGCCAGCAGCCCTAGCTCCAGAGGAGGGGAGACCCAGTACTTC. Protein sequence: CASSPSSRGGETQYF.

This clonotype was detected ten times or more. This chain's CDR3 is CASSLSGSKAYEQYF. The CDR3, as DNA: TGTGCCAGCAGTTTATCAGGGAGCAAAGCCTACGAGCAGTACTTC. This chain connects TRBV28 to TRBJ2-7, with D perhaps given as TRBD1 or TRBD2 (5 bases each). V lost 1 base and J 2 bases, leaving 12 bases between the germline ends. Germline CDR1 is MDHEN and CDR2 is SYDVKM. The CDR3 spans 15 residues. The whole variable domain, filled in from reference TRBV28 and TRBJ2-7, reads DVKVTQSSRYLVKRTGEKVFLECVQDMDHENMFWYRQDPGLGLRLIYFSYDVKMKEKGDIPEGYSVSREKKERFSLILESASTNQTSMYLCASSLSGSKAYEQYFGPGTRLTVT.

This clonotype was detected many times. One end of the junction is discordant with germline, which a read error may explain. This chain connects TRBV12-3 or TRBV12-4 to TRBJ2-3; 9 bases agree with TRBD2. The CDR3 covers 14 residues. The DNA of the CDR3 is TGTGCCAGCAGATTAGCGGGAGGCACAGATACGCAGTATTTT. Translated: CASRLAGGTDTQYF.

The rearrangement links TRBV6-2 or TRBV6-3 to TRBJ2-2; D may be TRBD2 (5 bases). Looked up from germline, CDR1 is MNHEY and CDR2 is SVGEGT. CDR3 length equals 16 residues. The germline V and J ends were trimmed by 4 bases and 1 base, with 13 bases remaining between them. Here the CDR3 DNA reads TGTGCCAGCAGTTCGCTGATGAGGGAGAACACCGGGGAGCTGTTTTTT. Translated, it gives CASSSLMRENTGELFF.

The chain links TRBV12-3 or TRBV12-4 to TRBJ2-3, with TRBD2 matching over 10 bases. This CDR3 comprises 15 residues. J lost 7 bases, V lost 5 bases, and 9 bases had no gene match. DNA of the CDR3: TGTGCCAGCAGTAGGGGAGCGGGAGGGAAAAATACGCAGTATTTT. This translates into CASSRGAGGKNTQYF.

The chain recombines TRBV7-2 with TRBJ1-5, with D possibly matching TRBD1 (5 bases). V was shortened by 6 bases and J by 6 bases, with 15 bases between the two germline ends. The germline V gene encodes CDR1 SGHTA and CDR2 FQGNSA. The CDR3 runs to 14 residues. The CDR3 is CASRGAGLGQPQHF. The DNA for the CDR3 is TGTGCCAGCAGAGGAGCAGGGTTGGGTCAGCCCCAGCATTTT.

Ten or more counts support this clonotype. This rearrangement joins TRBV20-1 to TRBJ2-3; a weak D match, TRBD2 (5 bases). The CDR3 spans 17 residues. Germline V CDR1 and CDR2: DFQATT, SNEGSKA (reference sequence). V lost 6 bases to trimming and J lost 5 bases, with 27 bases between them. The CDR3, as DNA: TGCAGTGCCGCACCATTGGAGGCGGGCCTTTGGGGAGATACGCAGTATTTT. Its protein product is CSAAPLEAGLWGDTQYF.

This clonotype occurred many times. This chain joins TRBV9 and TRBJ2-7, with D possibly matching TRBD2 (6 bases). This CDR3 contains 14 residues. V dropped 3 bases and J dropped 4 bases, with 14 bases sitting between them. Germline CDR1 and CDR2: SGDLS and YYNGEE. In DNA, the CDR3 is TGTGCCAGCAGCGCACAGACTAGACCTTACGAGCAGTACTTC. It codes for CASSAQTRPYEQYF.

At least ten counts were recorded for this clonotype. J is TRBJ2-7 and V is TRBV29-1; 10 bases map to TRBD1. CDR3 length: 13 residues. In germline, CDR1 is SQVTM, CDR2 ANQGSEA. V lost 6 bases to trimming and J lost 3 bases; unmatched junction nucleotides: 5. CDR3 protein: CSVHGTGDYEQYF. In nucleotides, the CDR3 is TGCAGCGTGCACGGGACAGGGGACTACGAGCAGTACTTC.

This clonotype came up once. V gene TRBV5-5 combines with J gene TRBJ1-5, with a possible D match to TRBD1 (5 bases). The CDR3 extends over 17 amino acids. Trimming shortened V by 5 bases and J by 7 bases, and 25 bases separated the two germline ends. Germline V lookup: CDR1 SGHKS, CDR2 YYEKEE (reference sequence). CDR3 protein: CASSLMSGALVEQPQHF. CDR3 coding DNA: TGTGCCAGCAGTTTAATGTCCGGGGCTTTAGTCGAACAGCCCCAGCATTTT.

This clonotype came up many times. The CDR3 protein is CASSRGQGKSYEQYF. Here the CDR3 DNA reads TGCGCCAGCAGCCGCGGACAGGGTAAATCCTACGAGCAGTACTTC. This chain links TRBV4-3 with TRBJ2-7; 8 bases are shared with TRBD1. CDR1 and CDR2 from the germline V gene are LGHNA and YSLEER. The V gene end was trimmed by 4 bases and the J gene end by 1 base; junction bases not matched to a gene: 6. This CDR3 has 15 residues.

The count of this clonotype is one. The rearrangement links TRBV10-3 to TRBJ2-7; D may be TRBD2 (6 bases). Trimming shortened V by 8 bases and J by 3 bases, and 11 bases separated the two germline ends. The germline gives CDR1 ENHRY, CDR2 SYGVKD. The CDR3 is 12 residues long. CDR3 residues: CAISSGDYEQYF. In DNA, the CDR3 is TGTGCCATCTCCTCGGGAGACTACGAGCAGTACTTC.

This clonotype was counted at least ten times. The gene calls are TRBV29-1 and TRBJ2-3; D is ambiguous. V dropped 3 bases and J dropped 2 bases, with 9 bases sitting between them. There are 13 residues in the CDR3. Germline V CDR1 and CDR2: SQVTM, ANQGSEA. The CDR3 is CSVDVLFTDTQYF. For the CDR3, the DNA is TGCAGCGTTGACGTACTATTCACAGATACGCAGTATTTT.

The CDR3 nucleotides are TGCAGCGTTCATGGCTCCAATGAGCAGTTCTTC. It yields the protein CSVHGSNEQFF. V is TRBV29-1 and J is TRBJ2-1, with D hard to call. Trimming removed 5 bases at V and 6 bases at J, with 8 bases between. This CDR3 has 11 residues. CDR1 and CDR2 from the germline V gene are SQVTM and ANQGSEA.

This clonotype occurred many times. The chain links TRBV4-2 to TRBJ2-3, with 8 positions matching TRBD1. The germline V gene has CDR1 LGHNA and CDR2 YNFKEQ. V lost 5 bases and J lost 3; bases outside the gene matches: 10. This CDR3 spans 16 amino acids. CDR3 DNA sequence: TGTGCCAGCAGCGAACGACAGGGGAAGGTAACAGATACGCAGTATTTT. It translates to CASSERQGKVTDTQYF.

The chain uses TRBV6-2 or TRBV6-3 and TRBJ2-3; TRBD2 matches 7 bases. The CDR3 totals 17 residues. The V gene's germline CDR1 is MNHEY and CDR2 SVGEGT. The V gene end was trimmed by 3 bases and the J gene end by 2 bases; junction bases not matched to a gene: 11. CDR3 protein: CASSYKAGATFTDTQYF. CDR3 DNA sequence: TGTGCCAGCAGTTATAAGGCGGGAGCGACCTTCACAGATACGCAGTATTTT.

V and J are TRBV3-1 and TRBJ2-3; possible D gene TRBD2, 6 bases. V lost 4 bases and J lost 2, with 13 bases in between. This CDR3 has 15 amino acids. Germline V gene data show CDR1 as LGHDT and CDR2 as YNNKEL (reference sequence). The CDR3 coding sequence is TGTGCCAGCAGCCGATGGGACTCCAACACAGATACGCAGTATTTT. Protein product: CASSRWDSNTDTQYF.

This clonotype was detected only a few times. CDR3: CASSLVETEAFF. CDR3 DNA sequence: TGCGCCAGCAGCTTGGTCGAAACTGAAGCTTTCTTT. The V call is TRBV5-1, the J call TRBJ1-1, with no clear D. Trimming pared 0 bases from V and 5 bases from J, leaving 5 bases between. The CDR3 runs 12 residues. From germline, CDR1 is SGHRS and CDR2 YFSETQ.

This clonotype was found many times. CDR3 sequence reads: CASSLGRGTAYEQYF. The CDR3 bases are TGTGCCAGCAGTTTGGGCAGGGGGACGGCCTACGAGCAGTACTTC. The gene calls are TRBV12-3 or TRBV12-4 and TRBJ2-7; 7 nucleotides line up with TRBD1. The junction had 7 bases not matched to a gene; V was cut back by 3 bases and J by 2 bases. This CDR3 comprises 15 residues.